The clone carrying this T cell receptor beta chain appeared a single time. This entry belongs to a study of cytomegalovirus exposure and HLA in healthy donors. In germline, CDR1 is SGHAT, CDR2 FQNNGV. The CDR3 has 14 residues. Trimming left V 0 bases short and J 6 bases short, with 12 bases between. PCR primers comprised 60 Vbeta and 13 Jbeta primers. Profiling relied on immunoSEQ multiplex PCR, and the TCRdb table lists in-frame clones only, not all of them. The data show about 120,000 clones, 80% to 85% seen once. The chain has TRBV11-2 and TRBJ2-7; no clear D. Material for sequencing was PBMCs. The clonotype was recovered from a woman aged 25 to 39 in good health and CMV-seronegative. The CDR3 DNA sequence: TGTGCCAGCAGCTTAGATAGGCGGTCGGGCGAGCAGTACTTC. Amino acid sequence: CASSLDRRSGEQYF.